Listed below are T cell receptor beta chains from one sample, sequenced in a study of CD8 T cells in Susac syndrome. Each CDR3 protein gets one entry after TCRdb re-called the immunoSEQ multiplex PCR reads with MiXCR. Of 150,000 to 200,000 distinct CDR3 sequences detected, approximately 94% appear once; the ten largest clones hold 0.085% to 0.095%. Sequencing input: CD4+ T cells from PBMCs. The receptor source for this set is a human donor with multiple sclerosis. The CDR3 runs from the conserved cysteine through the conserved F or W. A D gene is named only where the DNA matches it firmly. A row's size may be missing; if present it is once, few, many or a size class.

V,size,J,D,DNA,CDR3
TRBV12-3/TRBV12-4,.,TRBJ2-2,.,TGTGCCAGCGGGGACCGGAGGATGGGGAGGGAGCTGTTTTTT,CASGDRRMGRELFF
TRBV7-9,once,TRBJ2-7,TRBD1,TGTGCCAGCAGCCAGATCCCCACCGGGACAGTATTGTACGAGCAGTACTTC,CASSQIPTGTVLYEQYF
TRBV2,.,TRBJ2-3,.,TGTGCCAGCAGTGAAGAACAGGGAGATACGCAGTATTTT,CASSEEQGDTQYF
TRBV27,.,TRBJ1-1,.,TGTGCCAGCAGTTTATATAACAGTCCCGTGTACGTAGCTTTCTTT,CASSLYNSPVYVAFF
TRBV5-6,.,TRBJ1-2,.,TGTGCCAGCAGCTTGTTAGGCCACTATGGCTACACCTTC,CASSLLGHYGYTF
TRBV5-1,.,TRBJ2-7,TRBD2,TGCGCCAGCAGCTGGGGACTAGCGGAAGAATACGAGCAGTACTTC,CASSWGLAEEYEQYF
TRBV4-3,.,TRBJ2-7,.,TGCGCCAGCAGCCAAGATCGTGTAGGGGACTACGAGCAGTACTTC,CASSQDRVGDYEQYF
TRBV19,.,TRBJ2-6,TRBD1,TGTGCCAGTAGTACCGACAGGGGACAACAGTCTGGGGCCAACGTCCTGACTTTC,CASSTDRGQQSGANVLTF
TRBV20-1,.,TRBJ1-3,.,TGCAGTGCTGAAAATCAGGGATCCAACACCATATATTTT,CSAENQGSNTIYF
TRBV29-1,.,TRBJ2-3,TRBD2,TGCAGCGTTGGTGGGACTAGCGGGAGTCCAGATACGCAGTATTTT,CSVGGTSGSPDTQYF
TRBV4-2,.,TRBJ2-1,TRBD2,TGTGCCAGCAGCCAAGTTAGCGGGAGAGGAAATTCCTACAATGAGCAGTTCTTC,CASSQVSGRGNSYNEQFF
TRBV30,.,TRBJ2-6,.,TGTGCCTGCAGTACATGGGACTCTGGGGCCAACGTCCTGACTTTC,CACSTWDSGANVLTF
TRBV19,.,TRBJ2-1,TRBD2,TGTGCCAGTAGCGCCACGGGAGGCCATTTACTCAATGAGCAGTTCTTC,CASSATGGHLLNEQFF
TRBV5-6,.,TRBJ2-1,.,TGTGCCAGCAGCTTGGTAGGCAGGAGCAATGAGCAGTTCTTC,CASSLVGRSNEQFF
TRBV21-1,.,TRBJ1-1,.,TGTGCCAGCAGCCACAGGGTCACTGAAGCTTTCTTT,CASSHRVTEAFF
TRBV3-1,.,TRBJ2-2,.,TGTGCCAGCAGCCAAGATTCGGGCGGTACCGGGGAGCTGTTTTTT,CASSQDSGGTGELFF
TRBV29-1,.,TRBJ1-2,.,TGCAGCGTTGGCAGGGACTACCCTGGCTACACCTTC,CSVGRDYPGYTF
TRBV18,.,TRBJ2-1,.,TGTGCCAGCTTGCGCGATGCGGGATATGAGCAGTTCTTC,CASLRDAGYEQFF
TRBV3-1,.,TRBJ2-7,.,TGTGCCAGCAGCCAAGGAAGTCCCGGGGGGCAGTACTTC,CASSQGSPGGQYF
TRBV2,.,TRBJ2-5,.,TGTGCCAGCAATCGGACTCCTAGGGTGTCCCAGTACTTC,CASNRTPRVSQYF
TRBV7-8,.,TRBJ1-2,.,TGTGCCAGCAGTACGCTTCGAGGTCCTCCGGGTGGCTACACCTTC,CASSTLRGPPGGYTF
TRBV30,.,TRBJ2-5,.,TGTGCCTGGAGCAAAAGGGTTCAAGAGACCCAGTACTTC,CAWSKRVQETQYF
TRBV29-1,.,TRBJ2-1,.,TGCAGCGTGGGACTGACGTCCTACAATGAGCAGTTCTTC,CSVGLTSYNEQFF
TRBV27,.,TRBJ1-1,TRBD1,TGTGCCACCAAGGGGGCAATGAACACTGAAGCTTTCTTT,CATKGAMNTEAFF
TRBV7-2,.,TRBJ2-7,TRBD1,TGTGCCAGCAGTATTCAAGGGGGCCTCTACGAGCAGTACTTC,CASSIQGGLYEQYF
TRBV5-1,.,TRBJ2-2,.,TGCGCCAGCAGCCCGTCGACAGGATCATTCACCGGGGAGCTGTTTTTT,CASSPSTGSFTGELFF
TRBV9,once,TRBJ2-7,.,TGTGCCAGCAGCGTAGGGCCTGACTACGAGCAGTACTTC,CASSVGPDYEQYF
TRBV23-1,.,TRBJ2-3,.,TGCGCCAGCAGCCGAAAAGAACCAGGCCGCCGCCCCACAGATACGCAGTATTTT,CASSRKEPGRRPTDTQYF
TRBV7-8,once,TRBJ2-4,.,TGTGCCAGCAGCTGGGGACGGACTCTAGCCAAAAACATTCAGTACTTC,CASSWGRTLAKNIQYF
TRBV4-2,.,TRBJ2-1,TRBD2,TGTGCCAGCAGCCAGACCAGCGGGAGCGTATCCTACAATGAGCAGTTCTTC,CASSQTSGSVSYNEQFF
TRBV29-1,.,TRBJ2-5,.,TGCAGCGTTGAAGATCGCAGGGAAGAGACCCAGTACTTC,CSVEDRREETQYF
TRBV4-3,.,TRBJ2-7,.,TGCGCCAGCAGCCAAGATTGGTCGGCGGAAACCTACGAGCAGTACTTC,CASSQDWSAETYEQYF